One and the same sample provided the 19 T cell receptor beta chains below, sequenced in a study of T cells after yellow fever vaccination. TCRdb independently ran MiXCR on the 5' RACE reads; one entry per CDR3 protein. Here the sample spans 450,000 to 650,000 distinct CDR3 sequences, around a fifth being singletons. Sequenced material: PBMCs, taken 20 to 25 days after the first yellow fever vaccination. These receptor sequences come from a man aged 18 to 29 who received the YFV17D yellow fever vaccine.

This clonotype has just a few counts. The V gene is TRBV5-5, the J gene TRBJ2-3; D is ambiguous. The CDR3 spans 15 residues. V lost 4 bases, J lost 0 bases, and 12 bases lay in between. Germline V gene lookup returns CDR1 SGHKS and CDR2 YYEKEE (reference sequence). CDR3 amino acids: CASSPPAASTDTQYF. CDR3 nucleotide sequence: TGTGCCAGCAGCCCGCCCGCGGCTAGCACAGATACGCAGTATTTT.

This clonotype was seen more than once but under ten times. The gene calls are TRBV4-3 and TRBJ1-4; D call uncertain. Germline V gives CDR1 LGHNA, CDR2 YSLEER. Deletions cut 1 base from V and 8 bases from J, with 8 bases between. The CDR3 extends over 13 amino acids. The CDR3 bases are TGCGCCAGCAGCCAAGTTTATTCGGAAAAACTGTTTTTT. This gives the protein CASSQVYSEKLFF.

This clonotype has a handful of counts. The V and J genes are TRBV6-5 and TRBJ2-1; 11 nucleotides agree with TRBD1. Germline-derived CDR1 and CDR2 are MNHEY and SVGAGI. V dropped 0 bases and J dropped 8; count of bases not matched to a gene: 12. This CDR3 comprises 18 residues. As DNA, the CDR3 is TGTGCCAGCAGTTACTCTACCGTAGGGGACAGGGGGATGGATGAGCAGTTCTTC. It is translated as CASSYSTVGDRGMDEQFF.

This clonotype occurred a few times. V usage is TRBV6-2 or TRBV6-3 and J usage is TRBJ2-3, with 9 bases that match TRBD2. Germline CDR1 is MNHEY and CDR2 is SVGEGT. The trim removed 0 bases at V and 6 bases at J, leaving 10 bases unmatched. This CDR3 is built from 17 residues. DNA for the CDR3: TGTGCCAGCAGTTACTCCGCGACTAGCGGATTCACGGATACGCAGTATTTT. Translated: CASSYSATSGFTDTQYF.

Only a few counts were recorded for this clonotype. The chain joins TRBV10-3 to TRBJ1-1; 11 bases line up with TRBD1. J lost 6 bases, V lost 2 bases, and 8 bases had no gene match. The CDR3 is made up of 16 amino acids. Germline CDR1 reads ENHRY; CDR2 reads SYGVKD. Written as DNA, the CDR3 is TGTGCCATCAGTGAGAGGGGGGGACAGGGGGGATCTGAAGCTTTCTTT. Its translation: CAISERGGQGGSEAFF.

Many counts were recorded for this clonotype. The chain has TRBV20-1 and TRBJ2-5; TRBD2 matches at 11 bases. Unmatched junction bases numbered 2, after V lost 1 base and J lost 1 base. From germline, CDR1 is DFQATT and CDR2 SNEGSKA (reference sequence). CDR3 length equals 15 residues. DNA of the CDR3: TGCAGTGCTAGAGTGACTAGCGGGGCCCAAGAGACCCAGTACTTC. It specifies CSARVTSGAQETQYF.

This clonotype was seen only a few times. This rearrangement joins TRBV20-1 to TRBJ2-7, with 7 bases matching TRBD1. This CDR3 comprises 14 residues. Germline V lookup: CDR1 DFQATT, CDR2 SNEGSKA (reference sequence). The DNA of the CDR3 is TGCAGCGCGACTCAACGGGACAGCGGCGACGAGCAGTACGTC. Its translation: CSATQRDSGDEQYV.

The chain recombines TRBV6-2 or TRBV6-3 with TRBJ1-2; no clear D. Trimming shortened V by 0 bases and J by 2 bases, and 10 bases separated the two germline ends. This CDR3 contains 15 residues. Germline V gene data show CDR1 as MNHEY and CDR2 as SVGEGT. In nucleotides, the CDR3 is TGTGCCAGCAGTTACTCCCCCTCCGGAAACTATGGCTACACCTTC. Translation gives CASSYSPSGNYGYTF.

The chain's CDR3 is CASSYGLAAQAQYF. Written as DNA, the CDR3 is TGTGCCAGCAGTTACGGACTAGCGGCCCAAGCGCAGTATTTT. V and J are TRBV6-5 and TRBJ2-3; 10 bases fit TRBD2. V lost 2 bases and J lost 10; bases outside the gene matches: 6. The germline V gene encodes CDR1 MNHEY and CDR2 SVGAGI. There are 14 residues in the CDR3.

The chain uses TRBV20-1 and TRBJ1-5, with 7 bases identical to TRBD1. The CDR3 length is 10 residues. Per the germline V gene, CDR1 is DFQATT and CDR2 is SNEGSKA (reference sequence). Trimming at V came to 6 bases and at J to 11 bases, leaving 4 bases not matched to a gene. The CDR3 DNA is TGCAGTGCAAGACAGGGCACCCAGCATTTT. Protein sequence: CSARQGTQHF.

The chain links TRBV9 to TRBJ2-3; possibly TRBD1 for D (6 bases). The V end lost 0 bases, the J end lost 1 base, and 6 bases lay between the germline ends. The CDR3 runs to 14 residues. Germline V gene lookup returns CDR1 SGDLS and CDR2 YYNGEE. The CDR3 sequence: CASSVEGGTDTQYF. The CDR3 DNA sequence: TGTGCCAGCAGCGTAGAGGGGGGCACAGATACGCAGTATTTT.

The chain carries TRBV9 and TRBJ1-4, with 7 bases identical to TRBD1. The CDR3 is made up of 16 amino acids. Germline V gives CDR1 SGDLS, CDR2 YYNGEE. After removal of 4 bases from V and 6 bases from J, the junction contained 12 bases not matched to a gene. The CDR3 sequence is CASSPRMGTAYEKLFF. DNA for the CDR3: TGTGCCAGCAGCCCCCGTATGGGGACAGCATATGAAAAACTGTTTTTT.

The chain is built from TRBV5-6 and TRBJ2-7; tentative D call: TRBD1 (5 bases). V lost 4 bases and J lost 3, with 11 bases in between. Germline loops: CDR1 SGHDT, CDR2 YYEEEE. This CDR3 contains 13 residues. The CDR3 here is CASSLDTYYEQYV. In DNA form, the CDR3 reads TGTGCCAGCAGCCTGGACACATACTACGAGCAGTACGTC.

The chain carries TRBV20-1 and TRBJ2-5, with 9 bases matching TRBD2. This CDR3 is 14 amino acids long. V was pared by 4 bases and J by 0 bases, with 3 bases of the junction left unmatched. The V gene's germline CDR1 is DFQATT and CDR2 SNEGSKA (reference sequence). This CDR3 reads CSAKPSGNQETQYF. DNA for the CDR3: TGCAGTGCTAAGCCTAGCGGGAACCAAGAGACCCAGTACTTC.

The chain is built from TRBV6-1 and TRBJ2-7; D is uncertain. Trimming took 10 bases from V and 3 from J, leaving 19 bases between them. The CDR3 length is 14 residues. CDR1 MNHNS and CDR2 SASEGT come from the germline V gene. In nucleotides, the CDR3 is TGTGCCACCAGGACGCCCCGGGCCTACTACGAGCAGTACTTC. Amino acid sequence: CATRTPRAYYEQYF.

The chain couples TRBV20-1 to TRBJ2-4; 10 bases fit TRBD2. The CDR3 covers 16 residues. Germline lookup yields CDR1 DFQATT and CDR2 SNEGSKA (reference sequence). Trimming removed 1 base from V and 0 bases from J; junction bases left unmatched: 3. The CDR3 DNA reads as TGCAGTGCTAGAGGGCTAGCGGGGGAAGCCAAAAACATTCAGTACTTC. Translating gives CSARGLAGEAKNIQYF.

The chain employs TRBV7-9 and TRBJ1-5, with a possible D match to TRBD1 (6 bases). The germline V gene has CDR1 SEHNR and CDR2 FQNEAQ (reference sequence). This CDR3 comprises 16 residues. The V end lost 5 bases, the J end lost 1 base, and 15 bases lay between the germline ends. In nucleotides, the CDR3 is TGTGCCAGCAGCCCACTAACAGGGAAGAGCAATCAGCCCCAGCATTTT. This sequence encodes CASSPLTGKSNQPQHF.

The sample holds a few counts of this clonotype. Here the CDR3 reads CSAKHQWRVFF. CDR3 coding DNA: TGCAGTGCTAAGCACCAGTGGAGGGTGTTTTTT. This chain uses TRBV20-1 with TRBJ1-4, with D unresolved. V was shortened by 4 bases and J by 15 bases, with 15 bases between the two germline ends. The CDR3 consists of 11 residues. The V gene's germline CDR1 is DFQATT and CDR2 SNEGSKA (reference sequence).

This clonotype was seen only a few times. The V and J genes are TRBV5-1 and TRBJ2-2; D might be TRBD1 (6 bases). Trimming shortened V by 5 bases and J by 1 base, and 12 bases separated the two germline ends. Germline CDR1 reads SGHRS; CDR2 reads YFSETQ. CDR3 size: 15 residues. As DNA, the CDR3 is TGCGCCAGCAGACTTCAGGGGTGGAACACCGGGGAGCTGTTTTTT. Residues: CASRLQGWNTGELFF.